This T cell receptor beta chain stems from a study of CD8 T cells in Susac syndrome. Random hexamers primed reverse transcription of 0.5 to 1 ug RNA. A multiplex approach, immunoSEQ multiplex PCR, amplified TCR beta CDR3 across 54 Vbeta and 13 Jbeta. TCRdb passed the immunoSEQ multiplex PCR reads through MiXCR, listing each CDR3 protein once. Of approximately 100,000 distinct CDR3 sequences detected, under 95% appear once; the ten largest clones hold 0.12%. General study findings and limits: The study conceded that relatively few individuals underwent its TCR sequencing and HLA analysis.

The ends were cut back, 6 bases at V and 9 bases at J, with 18 bases in the middle. The CDR3 has 14 amino acids. Remarks on this clonotype: Its antigen is not known.

The chain uses TRBV12-3 or TRBV12-4 and TRBJ2-1, with D perhaps TRBD2 (5 bases). The specimen sequenced was CD8+ T cells from PBMCs. This clonotype was sampled from a human donor in good health. The CDR3 region has the DNA TGTGCCAGCAGCGGGGAGAGTGCATTTAGTGAGCAGTTCTTC. It specifies CASSGESAFSEQFF.